The present T cell receptor (beta chain) was sequenced within a study of shared T cell receptors in the human thymus. The method was immunoSEQ multiplex PCR; TCRdb's version includes in-frame clones alone and lacks a portion of them. Of about 710,000 clones in the sample, about 89% are singletons; the top ten hold 0.009% to 0.0095%. V lost 3 bases, J lost 5 bases, and 25 bases lay in between. The CDR3 runs 18 residues. Germline-derived CDR1 and CDR2 are MDHEN and SYDVKM. The data also belong to a second study, concerning human thymus T cells. That investigation notes: Donor material was obtained from healthy Finnish infants undergoing corrective surgery for congenital heart defects. Thymus specimens were resections from corrective heart surgery. An apparent bias in V and J gene usage was seen in thymic and blood repertoires.

The material sequenced was thymocytes. This rearrangement joins TRBV28 to TRBJ2-5, with D perhaps matching TRBD1 (6 bases). The origin of this receptor is a boy younger than two with a congenital heart defect. CDR3 sequence reads: CASSLSAETGGVTETQYF. In DNA, the CDR3 is TGTGCCAGCAGTTTGTCGGCAGAGACAGGTGGGGTAACGGAGACCCAGTACTTC.